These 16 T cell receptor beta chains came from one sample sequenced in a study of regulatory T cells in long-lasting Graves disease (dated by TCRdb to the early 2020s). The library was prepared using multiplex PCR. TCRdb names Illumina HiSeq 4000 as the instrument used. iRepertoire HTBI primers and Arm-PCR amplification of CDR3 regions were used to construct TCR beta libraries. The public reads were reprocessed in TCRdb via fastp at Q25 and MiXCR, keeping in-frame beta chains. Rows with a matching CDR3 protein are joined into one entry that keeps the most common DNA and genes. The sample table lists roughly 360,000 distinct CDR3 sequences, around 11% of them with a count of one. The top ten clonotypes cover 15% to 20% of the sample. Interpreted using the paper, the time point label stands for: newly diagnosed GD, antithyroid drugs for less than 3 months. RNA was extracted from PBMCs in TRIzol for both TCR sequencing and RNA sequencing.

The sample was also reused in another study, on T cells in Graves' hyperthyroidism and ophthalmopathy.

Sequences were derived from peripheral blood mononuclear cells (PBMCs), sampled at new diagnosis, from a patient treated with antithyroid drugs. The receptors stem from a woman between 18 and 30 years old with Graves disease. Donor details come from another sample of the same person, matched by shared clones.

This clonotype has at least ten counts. CDR3 in amino acids: CASSPLGATGELFF. The CDR3 DNA reads as TGTGCCAGCAGCCCACTAGGTGCCACCGGGGAGCTGTTTTTT. The V call is TRBV2, the J call TRBJ2-2, with D possibly matching TRBD2 (5 bases). CDR3 length: 14 residues. Germline V gene lookup returns CDR1 SNHLY and CDR2 FYNNEI. Trimming removed 6 bases at V and 4 bases at J, with 12 bases between. Drawing the rest from reference TRBV2 and TRBJ2-2, the complete variable domain is EPEVTQTPSHQVTQMGQEVILRCVPISNHLYFYWYRQILGQKVEFLVSFYNNEISEKSEIFDDQFSVERPDGSNFTLKIRSTKLEDSAMYFCASSPLGATGELFFGEGSRLTVL.

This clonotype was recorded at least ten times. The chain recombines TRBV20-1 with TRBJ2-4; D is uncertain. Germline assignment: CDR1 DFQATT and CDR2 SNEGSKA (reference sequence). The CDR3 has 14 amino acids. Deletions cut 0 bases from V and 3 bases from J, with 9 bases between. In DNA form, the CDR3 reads TGCAGTGCTAGAGACAGCTCCCTCAAAAACATTCAGTACTTC. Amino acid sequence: CSARDSSLKNIQYF.

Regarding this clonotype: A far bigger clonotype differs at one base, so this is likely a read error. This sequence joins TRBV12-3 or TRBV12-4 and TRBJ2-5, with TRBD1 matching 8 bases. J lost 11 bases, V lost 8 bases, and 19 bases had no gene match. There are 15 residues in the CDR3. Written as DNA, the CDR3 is TGTGCCAGCGATAAAGGACAGGGCTACGACAATGAGCAGTACTTC. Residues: CASDKGQGYDNEQYF.

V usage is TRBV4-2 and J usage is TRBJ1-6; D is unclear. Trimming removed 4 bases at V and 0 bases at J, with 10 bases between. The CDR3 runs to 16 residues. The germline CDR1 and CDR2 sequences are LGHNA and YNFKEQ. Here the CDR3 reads CASSPQISSYNSPLHF. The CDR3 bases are TGTGCCAGCAGCCCCCAGATCAGCTCCTATAATTCACCCCTCCACTTT.

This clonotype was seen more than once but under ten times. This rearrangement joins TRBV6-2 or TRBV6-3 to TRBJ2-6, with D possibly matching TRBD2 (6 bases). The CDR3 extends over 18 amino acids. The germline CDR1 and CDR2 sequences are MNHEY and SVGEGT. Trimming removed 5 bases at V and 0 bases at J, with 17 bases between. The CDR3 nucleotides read TGTGCCAGCAGTCCACGGTGGAGGGTGCTCTCTGGGGCCAACGTCCTGACTTTC. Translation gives CASSPRWRVLSGANVLTF.

The CDR3 DNA is TGCAGCGCCCAAGGGATAGCTTTCCGTAGCACAGATACGCAGTATTTT. Residues: CSAQGIAFRSTDTQYF. J is TRBJ2-3 and V is TRBV29-1; D gene unclear. The CDR3 is 16 residues long. V lost 7 bases and J lost 0, with 20 bases in between. CDR1 is SQVTM and CDR2 is ANQGSEA in the germline V gene.

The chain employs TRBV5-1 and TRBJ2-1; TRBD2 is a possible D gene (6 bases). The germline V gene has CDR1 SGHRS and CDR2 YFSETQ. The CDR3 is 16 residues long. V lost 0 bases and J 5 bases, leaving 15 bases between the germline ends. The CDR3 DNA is TGCGCCAGCAGCTTGGTATGGGCGGGGACCCACAATGAGCAGTTCTTC. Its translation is CASSLVWAGTHNEQFF.

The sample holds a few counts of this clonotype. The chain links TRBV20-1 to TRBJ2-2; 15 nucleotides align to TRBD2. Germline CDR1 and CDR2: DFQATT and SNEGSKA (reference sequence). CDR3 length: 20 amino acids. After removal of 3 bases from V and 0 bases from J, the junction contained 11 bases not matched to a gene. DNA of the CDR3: TGCAGTGCTAGCGAGTTGTTCAGGACTAGCGGGAGGGCGAACACCGGGGAGCTGTTTTTT. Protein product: CSASELFRTSGRANTGELFF.

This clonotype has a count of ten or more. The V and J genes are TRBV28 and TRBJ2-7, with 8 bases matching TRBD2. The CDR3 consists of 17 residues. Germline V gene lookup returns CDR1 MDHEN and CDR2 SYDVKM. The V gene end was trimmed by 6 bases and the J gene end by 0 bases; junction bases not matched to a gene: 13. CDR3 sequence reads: CASSPAGIAGLSYEQYF. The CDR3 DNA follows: TGTGCCAGCAGCCCCGCCGGAATAGCGGGGCTCTCCTACGAGCAGTACTTC.

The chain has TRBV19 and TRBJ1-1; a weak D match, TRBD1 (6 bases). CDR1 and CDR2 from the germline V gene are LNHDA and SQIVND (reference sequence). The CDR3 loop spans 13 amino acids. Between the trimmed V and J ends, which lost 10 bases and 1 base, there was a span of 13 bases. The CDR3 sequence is CATAGHWNTEAFF. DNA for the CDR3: TGTGCCACCGCGGGACACTGGAACACTGAAGCTTTCTTT.

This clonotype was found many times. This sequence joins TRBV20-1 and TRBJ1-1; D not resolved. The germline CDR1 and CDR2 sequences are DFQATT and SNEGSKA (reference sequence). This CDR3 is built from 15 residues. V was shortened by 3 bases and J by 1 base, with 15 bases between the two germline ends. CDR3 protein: CSASDDKAANTEAFF. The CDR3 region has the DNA TGCAGTGCTAGCGACGACAAGGCGGCGAACACTGAAGCTTTCTTT.

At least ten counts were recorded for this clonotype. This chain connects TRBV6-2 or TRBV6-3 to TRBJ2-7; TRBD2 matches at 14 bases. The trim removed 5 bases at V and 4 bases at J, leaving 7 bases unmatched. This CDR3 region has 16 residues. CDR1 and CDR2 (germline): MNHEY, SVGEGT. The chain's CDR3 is CASSDRGTSGGYEQYF. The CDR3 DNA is TGTGCCAGCAGTGACAGAGGGACTAGCGGGGGATACGAGCAGTACTTC.

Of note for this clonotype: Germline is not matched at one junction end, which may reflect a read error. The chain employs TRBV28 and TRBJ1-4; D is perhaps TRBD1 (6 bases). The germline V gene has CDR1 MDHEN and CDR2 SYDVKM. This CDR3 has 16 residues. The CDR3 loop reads CASSLSPGGPNEKLFF. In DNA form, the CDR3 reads TGTGCCAGCAGCTTATCGCCCGGGGGCCCTAATGAAAAACTGTTTTTT.

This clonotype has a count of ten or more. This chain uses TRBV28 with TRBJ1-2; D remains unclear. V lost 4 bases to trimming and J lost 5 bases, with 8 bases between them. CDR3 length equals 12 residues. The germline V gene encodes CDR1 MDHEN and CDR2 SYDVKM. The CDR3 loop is CASSSDGYGYTF. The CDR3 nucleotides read TGTGCCAGCAGTTCGGACGGATATGGCTACACCTTC.

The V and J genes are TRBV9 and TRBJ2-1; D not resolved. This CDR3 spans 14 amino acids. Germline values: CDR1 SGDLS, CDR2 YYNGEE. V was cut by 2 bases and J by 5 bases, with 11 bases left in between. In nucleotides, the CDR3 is TGTGCCAGCAGCGTGTCGCATCGGGACAATGAGCAGTTCTTC. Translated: CASSVSHRDNEQFF.

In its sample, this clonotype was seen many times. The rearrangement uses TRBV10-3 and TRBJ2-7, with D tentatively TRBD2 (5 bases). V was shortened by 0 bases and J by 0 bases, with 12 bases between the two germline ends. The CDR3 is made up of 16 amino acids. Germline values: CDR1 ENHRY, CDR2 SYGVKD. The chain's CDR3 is CAISESKTGSSYEQYV. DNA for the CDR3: TGTGCCATCAGTGAGTCTAAGACGGGAAGCTCCTACGAGCAGTACGTC.